The 9 T cell receptor beta chains presented below share a single source sample, sequenced in a study of shared clonotypes between healthy human individuals (dated by TCRdb to the early 2020s). Library preparation was by the immunoSEQ multiplex PCR assay. TCRdb retrieved this table from immuneACCESS and kept in-frame rearrangements only. Not all clones are present; in checked studies, unresolved V genes account for under half, and no reason is known for the remainder. Recorded for this sample are millions of clones; about 92% of them occurred a single time. The ten biggest clones cover around 0.14% of the sample. Sequencing was done on a sample of naive CD4+ T cells sorted from blood. Reading the label with the study, this specimen's cell subset or site is: CD45RA+ positively selected. These receptors were taken from a man aged 18 to 29 in good health.

V is TRBV7-2 and J is TRBJ1-6, with D unresolved. The CDR3 spans 16 residues. V shed 0 bases and J shed 1 base, with 7 bases lying between them. Per the germline V gene, CDR1 is SGHTA and CDR2 is FQGNSA. The CDR3 bases are TGTGCCAGCAGCTTAGCGAGAATTTCCTATAATTCACCCCTCCACTTT. Protein product: CASSLARISYNSPLHF.

The chain links TRBV15 to TRBJ1-4, with D unclear. The length of the CDR3 is 17 residues. CDR1 LNHNV and CDR2 YYDKDF come from the germline V gene (reference sequence). The CDR3 here is CVATHRESLATNEKLFF. The CDR3 region has the DNA TGTGTCGCCACCCACAGAGAGTCTCTAGCAACTAATGAAAAACTGTTTTTT.

The genes are TRBV5-6 and TRBJ1-2, with D uncertain. This CDR3 has 14 amino acids. The V end lost 4 bases, the J end lost 4 bases, and 14 bases lay between the germline ends. Germline assignment: CDR1 SGHDT and CDR2 YYEEEE. The chain's CDR3 is CASSGSPWIYGYTF. DNA of the CDR3: TGTGCCAGCAGCGGATCGCCCTGGATCTATGGCTACACCTTC.

The chain uses TRBV10-3 and TRBJ2-1; TRBD2 matches 12 bases. V shed 7 bases, J shed 9 bases, and the junction held 7 bases outside the gene matches. The CDR3 sequence is 14 residues long. CDR1 is ENHRY, CDR2 SYGVKD, per germline. CDR3 bases: TGTGCCATCACACGACTAGCGGGGGAGGGTGAGCAGTTCTTC. This encodes CAITRLAGEGEQFF.

The V and J genes are TRBV4-3 and TRBJ1-1; 7 nucleotides agree with TRBD1. The CDR3 length is 15 residues. Germline CDR1 is LGHNA and CDR2 is YSLEER. Trimming removed 1 base from V and 5 bases from J; junction bases left unmatched: 7. In nucleotides, the CDR3 is TGCGCCAGCAGCCAAGTATGGCAGGGGGATACTGAAGCTTTCTTT. This encodes CASSQVWQGDTEAFF.

The V call is TRBV30, the J call TRBJ2-7; TRBD1 matches at 7 bases. Trimming at V came to 3 bases and at J to 4 bases, leaving 6 bases not matched to a gene. Germline lookup yields CDR1 GTSNPN and CDR2 SVGIG (reference sequence). This CDR3 is built from 13 residues. The CDR3 loop is CAWRRGQSYEQYF. The CDR3 DNA sequence: TGTGCCTGGAGGAGGGGGCAGTCTTACGAGCAGTACTTC.

The chain couples TRBV19 to TRBJ2-4, with D hard to call. The CDR3 has 15 residues. Trimming pared 2 bases from V and 0 bases from J, leaving 8 bases between. In germline, CDR1 is LNHDA, CDR2 SQIVND (reference sequence). The CDR3 protein is CASSISVLAKNIQYF. The CDR3, as DNA: TGTGCCAGTAGTATATCGGTTTTAGCCAAAAACATTCAGTACTTC.

This clone was seen only once. The same CDR3 also results from other DNA sequences found in this sample. The V call is TRBV30, the J call TRBJ2-5, with D hard to call. This CDR3 contains 13 residues. V was pared by 2 bases and J by 1 base, with 8 bases between. Germline V gene sequence: CDR1 GTSNPN, CDR2 SVGIG (reference sequence). This chain's CDR3 is CAWSKGFQETQYF. The CDR3 region has the DNA TGTGCCTGGAGTAAAGGCTTCCAAGAGACCCAGTACTTC.

The V gene is TRBV19, the J gene TRBJ2-7; 9 bases agree with TRBD1. The CDR3 totals 12 residues. Germline assignment: CDR1 LNHDA and CDR2 SQIVND (reference sequence). Trimming removed 10 bases from V and 4 bases from J; junction bases left unmatched: 5. The CDR3 sequence: CATYRGPYEQYF. The CDR3 DNA reads TGTGCCACCTACAGGGGGCCATACGAGCAGTACTTC.